The clone carrying this T cell receptor (beta chain) was seen just once. Its antigen remains unknown. This may stem from a read error, because a much larger clone lies one nucleotide away. No progression to ophthalmopathy during 18 months of follow-up defined stable disease. Hyperthyroidism had been newly diagnosed in patients aged 18 to 65, and its duration was under 2 months. It was uncontrolled infection, other autoimmune disease, pregnancy or lactation that excluded patients. The data belong to a study of T cells in Graves' hyperthyroidism and ophthalmopathy. Germline CDR1 and CDR2: MDHEN and SYDVKM. The CDR3 runs 12 residues. Findings and caveats of the study: The blood repertoire included most of the expanded thyroid clonotypes above 0.001.

Researchers amplified the TCR beta CDR3 regions from RNA transcripts. The TCR CDR3 was amplified in a first-round RT-PCR using the HTBI primer set. MiXCR was run by TCRdb on the multiplex PCR reads, yielding one entry per CDR3 protein. The sample contains hundreds of thousands of distinct CDR3 sequences, 15% to 20% of which appear only once. Sequenced: blood. This chain connects TRBV28 to TRBJ1-2, with a possible D match to TRBD1 (5 bases). The TCR comes from a woman younger than 45 with Graves' hyperthyroidism. The DNA of the CDR3 is TGTCCCAGCAGTGGGGGGGTATCTGGCTACACCTTC. Protein sequence: CPSSGGVSGYTF.